This T cell receptor beta chain was found in a study of shared clonotypes between healthy human individuals. Researchers ran the assay at a deep level. The unsorted PBMC replicate PCRs were performed with approximately 330 ng DNA, 32,000 or so T cell genomes. Generated by immunoSEQ multiplex PCR, the TCRdb table keeps only in-frame clones and is missing some. The table has about 470,000 clones, about 76% seen once. This clone was picked up one time. Other DNA sequences in the same sample also yield this CDR3. V lost 6 bases and J 4 bases, leaving 4 bases between the germline ends. This CDR3 comprises 10 residues. CDR1 is DFQATT and CDR2 is SNEGSKA in the germline V gene (reference sequence). Participating donors were healthy, HIV-negative adults free of recent acute infections or vaccinations. The unsorted samples took 90 million to 95 million PBMCs to get genomic DNA.

The sequenced sample was PBMCs. The TCR originated in a woman between 35 and 50 years old in good health. Some clones in this sample may be carry-over from other donors' samples. This chain joins TRBV20-1 and TRBJ2-1; D unclear. CDR3 region: CSALYNEQFF. In nucleotides, the CDR3 is TGCAGTGCCCTATACAATGAGCAGTTCTTC.